These T cell receptor beta chains were read from a single sample in a study of blood T cells in healthy people across ages. TCRdb reprocessed the 5' RACE reads via MiXCR and lists one record per CDR3 protein. The sample holds fewer than 2,000,000 distinct CDR3 sequences; 30% to 40% are singletons and the top ten take approximately 11%. Sequencing used blood. The receptors originated from a woman aged 25 to 39 in good health. Both conserved end residues are part of each CDR3. A D gene is named only where the DNA matches it firmly. Only part of the rows carry a size: once, few, many, or a class if the clone is expanded.

length,J,size,V,D,DNA,CDR3
15,TRBJ1-5,few,TRBV27,.,TGTGCCAGCAGTACGGGGGAAACTAGCAATCAGCCCCAGCATTTT,CASSTGETSNQPQHF
18,TRBJ2-5,.,TRBV12-3/TRBV12-4,TRBD2,TGTGCCAGCAGTAGTCTGGGACTAGCGGGAGACGGGGAGGAGACCCAGTACTTC,CASSSLGLAGDGEETQYF
15,TRBJ2-5,few,TRBV3-1,.,TGTGCCAGCAACCCAGGGGGGTGGGCCGTTGAGACCCAGTACTTC,CASNPGGWAVETQYF
13,TRBJ2-7,few,TRBV7-9,.,TGTGCCAGCAGCTCGTACTCGAGCCGCGAGCAGTACTTC,CASSSYSSREQYF
14,TRBJ1-1,.,TRBV5-4,.,TGTGCCAGCAGCTTTTCCGGGGAGAACGCTGAAGCTTTCTTT,CASSFSGENAEAFF
16,TRBJ2-1,few,TRBV15,.,TGTGCCACCAGCAGAGACGAGGGGAGCTCCTACAATGAGCAGTTCTTC,CATSRDEGSSYNEQFF
16,TRBJ2-1,few,TRBV27,.,TGTGCCAGCAGTCCGATGACTAGTAAGGGATACAATGAGCAGTTCTTC,CASSPMTSKGYNEQFF
14,TRBJ2-1,few,TRBV20-1,TRBD2,TGCAGTGCTAGAACTACTAGCGGGAGGAATGAGCAGTTCTTC,CSARTTSGRNEQFF
13,TRBJ1-5,few,TRBV10-3,.,TGTGCCATCAGTGGGGGGAGCAATCAGCCCCAGCATTTT,CAISGGSNQPQHF
14,TRBJ1-1,.,TRBV4-1,.,TGCGCCAGCAGCCTGGGGGACCTGAACACTGAAGCTTTCTTT,CASSLGDLNTEAFF
16,TRBJ2-2,few,TRBV7-2,TRBD2,TGTGCCAGCACTGAATGGGCGGGAGTGGGAACCGGGGAGCTGTTTTTT,CASTEWAGVGTGELFF
13,TRBJ1-2,many,TRBV12-3/TRBV12-4,.,TGTGCCAGCAGCTCATTCCGGGACATTGGCTACACCTTC,CASSSFRDIGYTF
16,TRBJ2-7,.,TRBV7-2,TRBD2,TGTGCCAGCTCCCCTCTGGTCACTAGCGGGAGGCAGGAGCAGTACTTC,CASSPLVTSGRQEQYF
13,TRBJ2-7,.,TRBV24-1,TRBD2,TGTGCCACCAGTGATTTCGGACTAGACGAGCAGTACTTC,CATSDFGLDEQYF
19,TRBJ2-1,few,TRBV3-1,TRBD1,TGTGCCAGCAGCCAAGAGTTAAGTTTAGGGACAGGGCGAAATAATGAGCAGTTCTTC,CASSQELSLGTGRNNEQFF
14,TRBJ2-1,few,TRBV20-1,TRBD1,TGCAGTGCAACACAGGGGGCGTATGTCAATGAGCAGTTCTTC,CSATQGAYVNEQFF
13,TRBJ2-7,few,TRBV20-1,.,TGCAGTGCTAGAGAAGGTGGAGCCTACGAGCAGTACTTC,CSAREGGAYEQYF
14,TRBJ2-7,.,TRBV6-2/TRBV6-3,.,TGTGCCAGCGCCGGTGGTACTTCCTCCTACGAGCAGTACTTC,CASAGGTSSYEQYF
14,TRBJ2-1,few,TRBV11-1,.,TGTGCCAGCAGCTTTATGAGCGGAGGAAATGAGCAGTTCTTC,CASSFMSGGNEQFF